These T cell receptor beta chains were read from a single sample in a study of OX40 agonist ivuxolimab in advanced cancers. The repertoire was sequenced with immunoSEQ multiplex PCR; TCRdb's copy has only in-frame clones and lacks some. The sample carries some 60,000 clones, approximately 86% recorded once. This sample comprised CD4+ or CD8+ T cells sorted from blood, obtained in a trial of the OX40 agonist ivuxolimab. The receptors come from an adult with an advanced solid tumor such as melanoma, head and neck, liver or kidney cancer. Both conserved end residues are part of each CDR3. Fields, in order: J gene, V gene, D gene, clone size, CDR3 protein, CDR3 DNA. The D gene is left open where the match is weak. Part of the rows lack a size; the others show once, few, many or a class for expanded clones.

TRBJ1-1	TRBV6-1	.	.	CASIQEGGSTEAFF	TGTGCCAGCATCCAGGAGGGGGGGAGTACTGAAGCTTTCTTT
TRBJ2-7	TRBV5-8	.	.	CASSRLGSYEQYF	TGTGCCAGCAGCCGCCTGGGCTCCTACGAGCAGTACTTC
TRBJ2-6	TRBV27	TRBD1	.	CASSHGQGAGANVLTF	TGTGCCAGCAGTCACGGACAGGGGGCTGGGGCCAACGTCCTGACTTTC
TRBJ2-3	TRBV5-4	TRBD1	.	CASSLAGQLSTDTQYF	TGTGCCAGCAGCTTGGCGGGACAGCTAAGCACAGATACGCAGTATTTT
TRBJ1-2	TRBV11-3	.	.	CASSWDNNYGYTF	TGTGCCAGCAGCTGGGACAATAACTATGGCTACACCTTC
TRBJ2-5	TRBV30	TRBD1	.	CAWSLGTDWRETQYF	TGTGCCTGGAGTTTGGGGACAGATTGGCGAGAGACCCAGTACTTC
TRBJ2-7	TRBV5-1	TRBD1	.	CASSWTGGAYEQYF	TGCGCCAGCAGCTGGACAGGGGGGGCCTACGAGCAGTACTTC
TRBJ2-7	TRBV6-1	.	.	CASSGLEGHPSYEQYF	TGTGCCAGCAGTGGCCTAGAGGGACACCCCTCCTACGAGCAGTACTTC
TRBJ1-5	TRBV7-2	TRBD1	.	CASSLQGALQPQHF	TGTGCCAGCAGCTTACAGGGGGCACTTCAGCCCCAGCATTTT
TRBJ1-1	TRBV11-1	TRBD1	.	CASHTGGKGDTEAFF	TGTGCCAGCCACACAGGGGGAAAAGGGGACACTGAAGCTTTCTTT
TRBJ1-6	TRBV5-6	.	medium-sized	CASSLGQLRSPLHF	TGTGCCAGCAGCTTGGGGCAACTCAGGTCACCCCTCCACTTT
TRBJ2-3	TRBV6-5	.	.	CASSPGSTDTQYF	TGTGCCAGCAGCCCAGGTAGCACAGATACGCAGTATTTT
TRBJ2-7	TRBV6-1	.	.	CASSAYEQYF	TGTGCCAGCAGTGCCTACGAGCAGTACTTC
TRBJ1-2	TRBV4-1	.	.	CASSQDGGGRGNYGYTF	TGCGCCAGCAGCCAAGATGGAGGAGGCAGGGGTAACTATGGCTACACCTTC
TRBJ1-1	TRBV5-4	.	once	CASSQGWGGLSGNTEAFF	TGCGCCAGCAGCCAAGGATGGGGAGGCCTCTCGGGGAACACTGAAGCTTTCTTT
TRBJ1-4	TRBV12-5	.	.	CASGLSGAEKLFF	TGTGCTAGTGGTTTGTCGGGGGCCGAAAAACTGTTTTTT
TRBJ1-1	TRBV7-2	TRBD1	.	CASSLGTVTEAFF	TGTGCCAGCAGCCTCGGGACAGTCACTGAAGCTTTCTTT
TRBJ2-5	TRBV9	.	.	CASSLRGRETQYF	TGTGCCAGCAGTCTCCGGGGGCGGGAGACCCAGTACTTC
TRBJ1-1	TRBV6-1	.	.	CASSVNVLEAFF	TGTGCCAGCAGTGTAAACGTATTAGAAGCTTTCTTT
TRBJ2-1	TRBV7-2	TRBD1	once	CASSSPGQAYNEQFF	TGTGCCAGCAGCTCACCGGGACAGGCATACAATGAGCAGTTCTTC
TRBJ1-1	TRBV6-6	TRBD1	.	CASSHTGGKNTEAFF	TGTGCCAGCAGTCACACAGGGGGAAAGAACACTGAAGCTTTCTTT
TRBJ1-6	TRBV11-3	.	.	CASSHYRDFNYNSPLHF	TGTGCCAGCAGCCATTACAGGGATTTCAACTATAATTCACCCCTCCACTTT
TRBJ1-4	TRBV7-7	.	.	CASSRTSGGNEKLFF	TGTGCTAGCAGCCGGACATCGGGGGGGAATGAAAAACTGTTTTTT
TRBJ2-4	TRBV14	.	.	CASGLIGQRNIQYF	TGTGCCAGCGGCTTAATAGGACAGAGAAACATTCAGTACTTC
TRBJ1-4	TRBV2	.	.	CASSEESPDEKLFF	TGTGCCAGCAGTGAGGAGAGCCCCGACGAAAAACTGTTTTTT
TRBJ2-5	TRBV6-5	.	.	CASRPTPLSQETQYF	TGTGCCAGCAGACCTACCCCTCTGAGTCAAGAGACCCAGTACTTC
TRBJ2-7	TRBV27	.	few	CASSPRADSSYEQYF	TGTGCCAGCAGTCCCCGTGCGGATAGCTCCTACGAGCAGTACTTC
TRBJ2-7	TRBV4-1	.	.	CASSQVITAGYEQYF	TGCGCCAGCAGCCAAGTTATCACCGCAGGCTACGAGCAGTACTTC
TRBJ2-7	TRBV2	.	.	CASSEEGYEQYF	TGTGCCAGCAGTGAAGAGGGATACGAGCAGTACTTC
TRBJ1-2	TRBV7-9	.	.	CASSFRGAVGYTF	TGTGCCAGCAGCTTCCGAGGGGCAGTTGGCTACACCTTC
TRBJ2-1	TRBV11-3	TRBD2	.	CASSPGGLAGGYNEQFF	TGTGCCAGCAGCCCAGGGGGGCTAGCGGGGGGATACAATGAGCAGTTCTTC
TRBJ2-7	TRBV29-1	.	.	CSVEYLGGGEQYF	TGCAGCGTTGAATACCTAGGTGGCGGCGAGCAGTACTTC
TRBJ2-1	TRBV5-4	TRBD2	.	CASSLTSGRNYNEQFF	TGTGCCAGCAGCTTGACTAGCGGGAGGAATTACAATGAGCAGTTCTTC
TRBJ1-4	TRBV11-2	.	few	CASSPGYSTNEKLFF	TGTGCCAGCAGTCCAGGATACTCAACTAATGAAAAACTGTTTTTT
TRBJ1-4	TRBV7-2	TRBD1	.	CASSFRTGQDEKLFF	TGTGCCAGCAGCTTTCGGACAGGGCAGGATGAAAAACTGTTTTTT
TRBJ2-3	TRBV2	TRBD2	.	CASSLLAGDGDTQYF	TGTGCCAGCAGTCTTCTAGCGGGGGACGGAGATACGCAGTATTTT
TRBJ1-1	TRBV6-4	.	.	CASSIEASGMNTEAFF	TGTGCCAGCAGTATCGAGGCGTCAGGGATGAACACTGAAGCTTTCTTT
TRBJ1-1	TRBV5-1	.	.	CASSPGQTMNTEAFF	TGCGCCAGCAGCCCAGGACAGACCATGAACACTGAAGCTTTCTTT
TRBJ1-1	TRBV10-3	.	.	CAITADVLMHTEAFF	TGTGCCATCACCGCGGACGTGTTAATGCACACTGAAGCTTTCTTT
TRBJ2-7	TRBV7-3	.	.	CASSLSTGEQYF	TGTGCCAGCAGCTTATCTACCGGCGAGCAGTACTTC
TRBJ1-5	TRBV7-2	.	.	CASSLGGAVSNQPQHF	TGTGCCAGCAGCTTAGGTGGCGCGGTTAGCAATCAGCCCCAGCATTTT
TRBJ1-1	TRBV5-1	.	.	CASSPGGSHRNTEAFF	TGCGCCAGCAGCCCGGGGGGGAGCCACCGGAACACTGAAGCTTTCTTT
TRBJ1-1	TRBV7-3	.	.	CASSLGTVNTEAFF	TGTGCCAGCAGCTTGGGGACGGTGAACACTGAAGCTTTCTTT
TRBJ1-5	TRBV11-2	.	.	CASSLDGVRPQHF	TGTGCCAGCAGCTTAGACGGGGTGCGGCCCCAGCATTTT
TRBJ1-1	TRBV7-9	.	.	CASSLDGGEAFF	TGTGCCAGCAGCTTAGATGGGGGTGAAGCTTTCTTT
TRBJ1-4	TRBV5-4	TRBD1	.	CASSYGTATNEKLFF	TGTGCCAGCAGCTACGGGACAGCAACTAATGAAAAACTGTTTTTT
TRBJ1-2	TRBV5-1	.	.	CASSLGRQALSPLYGYTF	TGCGCCAGCAGCTTGGGTCGACAGGCCTTATCCCCCCTCTATGGCTACACCTTC
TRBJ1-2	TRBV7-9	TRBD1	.	CASSYDRGYGYTF	TGTGCCAGCAGCTATGACAGGGGGTATGGCTACACCTTC
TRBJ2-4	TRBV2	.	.	CASSDVGKNIQYF	TGTGCCAGCAGTGATGTCGGCAAAAACATCCAGTACTTC
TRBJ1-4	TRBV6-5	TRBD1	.	CASSPYLRQGGKLFF	TGTGCCAGCAGTCCCTACCTTAGACAGGGTGGAAAACTGTTTTTT
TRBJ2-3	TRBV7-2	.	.	CASSYPRDIDTQYF	TGTGCCAGCAGCTACCCGAGGGACATAGATACGCAGTATTTT